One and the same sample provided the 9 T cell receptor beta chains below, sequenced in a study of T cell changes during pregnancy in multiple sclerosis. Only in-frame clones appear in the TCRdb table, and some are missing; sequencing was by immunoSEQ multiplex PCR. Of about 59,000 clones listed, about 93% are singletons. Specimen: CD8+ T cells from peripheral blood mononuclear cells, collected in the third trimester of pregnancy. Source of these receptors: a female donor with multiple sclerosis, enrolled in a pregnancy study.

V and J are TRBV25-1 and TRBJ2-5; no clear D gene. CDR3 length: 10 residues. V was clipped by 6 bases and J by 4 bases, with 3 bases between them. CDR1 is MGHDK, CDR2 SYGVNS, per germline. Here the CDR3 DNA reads TGTGCCAGCAGCCGAGAGACCCAGTACTTC. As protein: CASSRETQYF.

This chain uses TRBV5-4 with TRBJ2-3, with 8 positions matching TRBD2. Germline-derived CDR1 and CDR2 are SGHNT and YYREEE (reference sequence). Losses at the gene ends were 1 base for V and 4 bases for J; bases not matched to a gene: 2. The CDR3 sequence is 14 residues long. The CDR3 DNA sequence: TGTGCCAGCAGCTTGACTAGCGGTGCAGATACGCAGTATTTT. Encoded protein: CASSLTSGADTQYF.

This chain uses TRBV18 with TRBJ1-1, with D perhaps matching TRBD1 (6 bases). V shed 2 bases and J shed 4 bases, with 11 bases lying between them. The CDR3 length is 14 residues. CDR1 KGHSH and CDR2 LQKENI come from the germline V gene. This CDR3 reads CASSPVQGPTEAFF. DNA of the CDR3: TGTGCCAGCTCACCAGTCCAGGGGCCCACTGAAGCTTTCTTT.

CDR3 DNA sequence: TGTGCCACCAGCCTTGGGGACAGGAACATGAACACTGAAGCTTTCTTT. Translation gives CATSLGDRNMNTEAFF. The rearrangement uses TRBV15 and TRBJ1-1; TRBD1 matches at 8 bases. Germline CDR1 is LNHNV and CDR2 is YYDKDF (reference sequence). This CDR3 spans 16 amino acids. J lost 0 bases, V lost 5 bases, and 8 bases had no gene match.

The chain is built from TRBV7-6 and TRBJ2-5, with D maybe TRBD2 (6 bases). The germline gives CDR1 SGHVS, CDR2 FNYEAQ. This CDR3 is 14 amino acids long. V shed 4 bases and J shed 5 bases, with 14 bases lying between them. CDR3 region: CASSWETRGETQYF. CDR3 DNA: TGTGCCAGCAGCTGGGAGACTAGAGGCGAGACCCAGTACTTC. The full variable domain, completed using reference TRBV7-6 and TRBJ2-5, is GAGVSQSPRYKVTKRGQDVALRCDPISGHVSLYWYRQALGQGPEFLTYFNYEAQQDKSGLPNDRFSAERPEGSISTLTIQRTEQRDSAMYRCASSWETRGETQYFGPGTRLLVL.

In nucleotides, the CDR3 is TGTGCCAGCAGTTTGACCGGGACAGGGACCTACGAGCAGTACTTC. This codes for CASSLTGTGTYEQYF. The chain has TRBV28 and TRBJ2-7, with 9 bases aligning to TRBD1. The CDR3 is made up of 15 amino acids. Germline CDR1 is MDHEN and CDR2 is SYDVKM. The V and J ends lost 3 bases and 2 bases, in that order; junction bases with no gene match: 5. The full variable domain, its missing parts supplied by reference TRBV28 and TRBJ2-7, is DVKVTQSSRYLVKRTGEKVFLECVQDMDHENMFWYRQDPGLGLRLIYFSYDVKMKEKGDIPEGYSVSREKKERFSLILESASTNQTSMYLCASSLTGTGTYEQYFGPGTRLTVT.

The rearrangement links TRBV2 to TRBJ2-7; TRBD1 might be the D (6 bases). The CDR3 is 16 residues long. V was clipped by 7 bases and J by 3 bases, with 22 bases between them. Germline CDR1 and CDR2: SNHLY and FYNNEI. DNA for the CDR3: TGTGCCAGCAACCTAAAGGACAGTCCGACGTACTACGAGCAGTACTTC. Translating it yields CASNLKDSPTYYEQYF.

CDR3 amino acids: CASSGGDYNEQFF. In nucleotides, the CDR3 is TGTGCCAGCAGTGGGGGAGACTACAATGAGCAGTTCTTC. The V gene is TRBV6-1, the J gene TRBJ2-1; the D gene is possibly TRBD2 (5 bases). V was trimmed by 4 bases and J by 3 bases, leaving 7 bases between them. The CDR3 length is 13 residues. CDR1 MNHNS and CDR2 SASEGT come from the germline V gene.

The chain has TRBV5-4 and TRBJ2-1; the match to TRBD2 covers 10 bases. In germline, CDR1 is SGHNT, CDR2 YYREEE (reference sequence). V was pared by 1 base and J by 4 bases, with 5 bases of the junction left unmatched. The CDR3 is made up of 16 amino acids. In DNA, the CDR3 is TGTGCCAGCAGCTTGCCTACTAGCGGGGCTTACAATGAGCAGTTCTTC. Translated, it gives CASSLPTSGAYNEQFF.